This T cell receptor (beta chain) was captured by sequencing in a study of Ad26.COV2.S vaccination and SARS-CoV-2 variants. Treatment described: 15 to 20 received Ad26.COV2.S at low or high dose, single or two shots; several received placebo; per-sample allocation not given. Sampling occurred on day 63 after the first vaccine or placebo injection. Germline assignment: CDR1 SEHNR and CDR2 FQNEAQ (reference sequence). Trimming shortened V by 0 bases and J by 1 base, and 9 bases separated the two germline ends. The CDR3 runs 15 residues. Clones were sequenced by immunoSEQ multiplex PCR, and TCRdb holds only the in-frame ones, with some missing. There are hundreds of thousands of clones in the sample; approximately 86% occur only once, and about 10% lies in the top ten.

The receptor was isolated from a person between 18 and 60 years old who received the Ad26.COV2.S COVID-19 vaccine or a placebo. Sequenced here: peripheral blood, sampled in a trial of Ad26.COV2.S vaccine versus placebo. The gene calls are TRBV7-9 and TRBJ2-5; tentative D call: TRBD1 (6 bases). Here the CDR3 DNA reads TGTGCCAGCAGCTTAGCCTTGGACAGCCAAGAGACCCAGTACTTC. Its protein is CASSLALDSQETQYF.